This TCR beta chain was captured by sequencing in a study of blood T cell repertoires in COVID-19. This clone came up many times. Trimming removed 3 bases at V and 1 base at J, with 9 bases between. The CDR3 length is 14 residues. Germline CDR1 LNHDA, CDR2 SQIVND (reference sequence). Data came from immunoSEQ multiplex PCR; TCRdb stores just in-frame clones and leaves some out. Among about 380,000 clones, approximately 87% were seen once, and the ten largest hold around 1.3%. The clonotype originates from a man between 25 and 39 years old who had recovered from COVID-19. V and J are TRBV19 and TRBJ2-5; unclear D gene. Sequenced: PBMCs or T cells enriched from blood (not recorded which). In DNA form, the CDR3 reads TGTGCCAGTAGTATCTATCCAGGCCAAGAGACCCAGTACTTC. Translating it yields CASSIYPGQETQYF. Full variable domain (rest looked up from reference TRBV19 and TRBJ2-5): DGGITQSPKYLFRKEGQNVTLSCEQNLNHDAMYWYRQDPGQGLRLIYYSQIVNDFQKGDIAEGYSVSREKKESFPLTVTSAQKNPTAFYLCASSIYPGQETQYFGPGTRLLVL.